This record covers a single T cell receptor (beta chain). The antigen is unknown. The sample comes from a study of cytomegalovirus exposure and HLA in healthy donors. Germline values: CDR1 SGHRS, CDR2 YFSETQ. The V end lost 6 bases, the J end lost 3 bases, and 15 bases lay between the germline ends. The CDR3 has 14 residues. The PCR was carried out with 60 Vbeta primers and 13 Jbeta primers. The method was immunoSEQ multiplex PCR; TCRdb's version includes in-frame clones alone and lacks a portion of them. Of about 100,000 clones detected, around four fifths appear once; the ten largest clones hold roughly 6.9%. Study conclusions and caveats: High specificity and sensitivity for cytomegalovirus status were reported for the classifier.

The sample taken for sequencing was PBMCs. J is TRBJ2-5 and V is TRBV5-1, with no clear D. The TCR was taken from a man in his forties or fifties in good health and CMV-seropositive. DNA for the CDR3: TGCGCCAGCACCCTGACACCACCCGAAGAGACCCAGTACTTC. Its protein is CASTLTPPEETQYF.